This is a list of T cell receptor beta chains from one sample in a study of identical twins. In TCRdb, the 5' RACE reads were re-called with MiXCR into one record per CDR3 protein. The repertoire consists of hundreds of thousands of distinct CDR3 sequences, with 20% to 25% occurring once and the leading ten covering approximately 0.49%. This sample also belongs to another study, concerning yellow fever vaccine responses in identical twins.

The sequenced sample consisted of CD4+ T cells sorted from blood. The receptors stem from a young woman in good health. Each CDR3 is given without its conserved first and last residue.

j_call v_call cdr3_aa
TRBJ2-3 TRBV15 ATSRSRGGGTTDTQY
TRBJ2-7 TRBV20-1 SASGRTSETYEQY
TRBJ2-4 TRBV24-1 ATSDSRVGVQNIQY
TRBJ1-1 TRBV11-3 ASSLNGQSNTEAF
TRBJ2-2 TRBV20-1 SARQQGNTGELF
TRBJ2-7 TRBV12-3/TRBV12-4 ASSLFSGLSYEQY
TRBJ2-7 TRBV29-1 SAGQYPYEQY
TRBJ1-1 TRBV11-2 ASSPPRWGREDGMNTEAF
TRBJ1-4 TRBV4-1 ASSHGDRGTEKLF
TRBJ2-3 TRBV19 ASTLTGTDTQY
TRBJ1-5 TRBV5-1 ASSLGDNQPQH
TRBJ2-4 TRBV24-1 ATSDLRRGALTKNIQY
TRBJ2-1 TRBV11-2 ASSSNPTSGRNEQF
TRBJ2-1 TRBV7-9 RGGNEQF
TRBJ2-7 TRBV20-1 SAIGGASSYEQY
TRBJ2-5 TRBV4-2 ASSQGTGGYQETQY
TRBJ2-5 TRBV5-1 ASSLGAVTGSLETQY
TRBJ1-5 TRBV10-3 ATRQGAYQPQH
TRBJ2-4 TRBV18 ASSPLREGQGAKNIQY
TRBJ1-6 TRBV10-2 ASTPRDPYNSPLH
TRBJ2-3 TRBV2 ASSADRGILDTQY
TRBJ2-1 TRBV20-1 SATGLADFYNEQF
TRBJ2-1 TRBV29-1 SVESMGNNNEQF
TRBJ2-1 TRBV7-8 ASSPQRGAGYNEQF
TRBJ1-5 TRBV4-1 ASSQLQLGNQPQH